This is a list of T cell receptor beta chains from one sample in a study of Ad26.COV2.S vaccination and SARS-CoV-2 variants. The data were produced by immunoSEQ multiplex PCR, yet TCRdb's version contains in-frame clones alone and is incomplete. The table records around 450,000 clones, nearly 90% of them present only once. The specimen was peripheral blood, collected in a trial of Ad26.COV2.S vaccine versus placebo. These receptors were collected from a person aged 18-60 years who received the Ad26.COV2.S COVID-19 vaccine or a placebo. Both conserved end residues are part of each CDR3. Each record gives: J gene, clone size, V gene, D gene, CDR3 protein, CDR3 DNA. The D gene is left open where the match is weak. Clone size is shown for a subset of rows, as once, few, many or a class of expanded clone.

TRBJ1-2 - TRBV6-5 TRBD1 CASSYSRQGTIYGYTF TGTGCCAGCAGTTACTCACGACAGGGGACGATATATGGCTACACCTTC
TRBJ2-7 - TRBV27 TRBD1 CASSFYRGSEQYF TGTGCCAGCAGTTTTTACAGGGGGTCCGAGCAGTACTTC
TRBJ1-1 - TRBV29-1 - CSVEDHYSGGAFF TGCAGCGTTGAAGATCATTACTCTGGAGGAGCTTTCTTT
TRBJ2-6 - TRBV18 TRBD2 CASSPLAGGFGANVLTF TGTGCCAGCTCACCACTAGCGGGGGGTTTTGGGGCCAACGTCCTGACTTTC
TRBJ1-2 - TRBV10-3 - CAIRGQSLINYGYTF TGTGCCATCAGGGGTCAGTCCTTGATAAACTATGGCTACACCTTC
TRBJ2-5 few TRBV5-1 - CASTRDGDEETQYF TGCGCCAGCACCCGGGACGGGGACGAAGAGACCCAGTACTTC
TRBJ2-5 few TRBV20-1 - CSANELQETQYF TGCAGTGCTAATGAGCTACAAGAGACCCAGTACTTC
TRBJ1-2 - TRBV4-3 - CASSQGQGLSYGYTF TGCGCCAGCAGCCAAGGGCAGGGGTTAAGCTATGGCTACACCTTC
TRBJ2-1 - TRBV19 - CASSIQVLGLLYNEQFF TGTGCCAGTAGTATCCAGGTCCTTGGGCTCCTTTACAATGAGCAGTTCTTC
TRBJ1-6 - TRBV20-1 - CSASRGANSPLHF TGCAGTGCTAGTCGCGGAGCTAATTCACCCCTCCACTTT
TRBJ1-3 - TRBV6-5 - CASSLWQAGNTIYF TGTGCCAGCAGTCTCTGGCAGGCTGGAAACACCATATATTTT
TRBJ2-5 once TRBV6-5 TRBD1 CASRMTTGGFETQYF TGTGCCAGCAGGATGACGACAGGGGGTTTTGAGACCCAGTACTTC
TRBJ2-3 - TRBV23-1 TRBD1 CASSDQQQGQGEGSSTDTQYF TGCGCCAGCAGTGATCAACAACAGGGACAGGGAGAAGGGTCTAGCACAGATACGCAGTATTTT
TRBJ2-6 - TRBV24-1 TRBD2 CATSDPVWGLAGVPGANVLTF TGTGCCACCAGTGATCCTGTGTGGGGGCTAGCGGGAGTCCCTGGGGCCAACGTCCTGACTTTC
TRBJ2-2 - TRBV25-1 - CASNPSASPGTGELFF TGTGCCAGCAACCCATCGGCCTCCCCCGGGACCGGGGAGCTGTTTTTT
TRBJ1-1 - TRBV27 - CASSFRGNTEAFF TGTGCCAGCAGTTTCCGAGGGAACACTGAAGCTTTCTTT
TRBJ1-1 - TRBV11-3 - CASSLGETRNTEAFF TGTGCCAGCAGCTTAGGTGAGACAAGGAACACTGAAGCTTTCTTT
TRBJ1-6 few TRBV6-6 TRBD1 CASSHTLRGTENSPLHF TGTGCCAGCAGTCACACCCTGAGGGGGACAGAGAATTCACCCCTCCACTTT
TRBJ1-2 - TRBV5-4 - CASSLREGHGYTF TGTGCCAGCAGCTTGAGGGAAGGACATGGCTACACCTTC
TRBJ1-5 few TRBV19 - CASSIAGADQPQHF TGTGCCAGTAGTATTGCGGGGGCGGATCAGCCCCAGCATTTT
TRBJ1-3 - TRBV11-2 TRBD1 CASSTDRAGNTIYF TGTGCCAGCAGCACAGACAGGGCCGGAAACACCATATATTTT
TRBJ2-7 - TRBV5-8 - CASSLQAGTEQYF TGTGCCAGCAGCTTGCAGGCAGGGACCGAGCAGTACTTC
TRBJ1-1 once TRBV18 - CASSPRGGTEAFF TGTGCCAGCTCACCGCGAGGTGGGACTGAAGCTTTCTTT
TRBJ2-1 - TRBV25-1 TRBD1 CASSDNRDRGHNEQFF TGTGCCAGCAGTGACAACCGGGACAGGGGACACAATGAGCAGTTCTTC
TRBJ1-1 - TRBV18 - CASSPQGGYMNTEAFF TGTGCCAGCTCACCACAAGGGGGTTACATGAACACTGAAGCTTTCTTT
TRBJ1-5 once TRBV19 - CASSRVGGDQPQHF TGTGCCAGTAGCAGGGTTGGTGGTGATCAGCCCCAGCATTTT
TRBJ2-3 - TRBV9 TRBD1 CASSVVADRGDTQYF TGTGCCAGCAGCGTAGTGGCCGACAGGGGAGATACGCAGTATTTT
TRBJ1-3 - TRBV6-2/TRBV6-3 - CASSYDRGNTIYF TGTGCCAGCAGTTACGACCGGGGAAACACCATATATTTT
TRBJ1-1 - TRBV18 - CASSPGWFRENTEAFF TGTGCCAGCTCACCTGGCTGGTTCAGAGAGAACACTGAAGCTTTCTTT
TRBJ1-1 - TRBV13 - CASSLRGRDKNTEAFF TGTGCCAGCAGCTTACGTGGCAGGGACAAGAACACTGAAGCTTTCTTT
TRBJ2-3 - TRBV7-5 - CARTPGVGWTDTQYF TGTGCCAGGACGCCAGGGGTCGGGTGGACAGATACGCAGTATTTT
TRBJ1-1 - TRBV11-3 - CASRHSGNTEAFF TGTGCCAGCAGGCACTCAGGGAACACTGAAGCTTTCTTT
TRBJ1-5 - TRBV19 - CASSIARNSNQPQHF TGTGCCAGTAGTATAGCACGGAATAGCAATCAGCCCCAGCATTTT
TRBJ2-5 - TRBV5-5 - CASSLGGLGETQYF TGTGCCAGCAGCCTGGGGGGGCTAGGGGAGACCCAGTACTTC
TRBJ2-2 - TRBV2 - CASSVRTSAGELFF TGTGCCAGCAGCGTACGGACGTCGGCCGGGGAGCTGTTTTTT
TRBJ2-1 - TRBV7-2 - CASSPPPLGLHNEQFF TGTGCCAGCAGCCCTCCCCCCCTGGGACTCCACAATGAGCAGTTCTTC
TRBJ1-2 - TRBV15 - CATSRWVTGTPAGDGYTF TGTGCCACCAGCCGTTGGGTTACAGGAACCCCCGCGGGTGATGGCTACACCTTC
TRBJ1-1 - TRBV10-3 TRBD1 CAITAGGRTTEAFF TGTGCCATCACCGCAGGGGGGCGGACCACTGAAGCTTTCTTT
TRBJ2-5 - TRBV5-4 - CASSLPQETQYF TGTGCCAGCAGTCTCCCACAAGAGACCCAGTACTTC
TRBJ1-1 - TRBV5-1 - CASSKTANTEAFF TGCGCCAGCAGCAAGACAGCTAACACTGAAGCTTTCTTT
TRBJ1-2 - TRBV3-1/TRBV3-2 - CASSQGSIGYTF TGTGCCAGCAGCCAAGGCTCGATAGGCTACACCTTC
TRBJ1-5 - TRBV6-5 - CASSLRQDGQPQHF TGTGCCAGCAGTTTGCGGCAGGATGGCCAGCCCCAGCATTTT
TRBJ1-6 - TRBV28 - CASSRVPLRNSPLHF TGTGCCAGCAGTCGGGTCCCTTTGAGGAATTCACCCCTCCACTTT
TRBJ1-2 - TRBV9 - CASSVDPDYSLWGYTF TGTGCCAGCAGCGTGGACCCCGATTATAGCCTATGGGGCTACACCTTC
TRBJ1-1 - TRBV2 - CASSEASEGKNTEAFF TGTGCCAGCAGTGAAGCTAGTGAGGGCAAGAACACTGAAGCTTTCTTT
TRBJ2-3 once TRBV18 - CASSPSEPDTQYF TGTGCCAGCTCACCCAGTGAGCCAGATACGCAGTATTTT
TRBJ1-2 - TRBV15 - CATSPPLEGGNGYTF TGTGCCACCAGCCCGCCCTTAGAGGGGGGAAATGGCTACACCTTC
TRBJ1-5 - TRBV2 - CASSLGFAGNQPQHF TGTGCCAGCAGCTTAGGGTTCGCGGGCAATCAGCCCCAGCATTTT
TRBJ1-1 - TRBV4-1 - CASRPTGMNTEAFF TGCGCCAGCAGGCCAACAGGGATGAACACTGAAGCTTTCTTT
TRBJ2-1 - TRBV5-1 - CASSSKMTDEQFF TGCGCCAGCAGCTCTAAGATGACCGATGAGCAGTTCTTC
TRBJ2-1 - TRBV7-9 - CASSSVLVGEQFF TGTGCCAGCAGCAGCGTTCTCGTGGGTGAGCAGTTCTTC
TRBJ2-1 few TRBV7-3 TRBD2 CASSLVAGHYNEQFF TGTGCCAGCAGCTTGGTAGCGGGGCACTACAATGAGCAGTTCTTC
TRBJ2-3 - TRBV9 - CASSGTPHKSSTDTQYF TGTGCCAGCAGCGGTACCCCCCACAAGTCTAGCACAGATACGCAGTATTTT
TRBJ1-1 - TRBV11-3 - CASSLGTAMNTEAFF TGTGCCAGCAGCTTAGGGACAGCAATGAACACTGAAGCTTTCTTT
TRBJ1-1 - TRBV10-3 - CAISEWQENTEAFF TGTGCCATCAGTGAGTGGCAGGAGAACACTGAAGCTTTCTTT
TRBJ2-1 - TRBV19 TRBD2 CASSVGLAGINEQFF TGTGCCAGTAGTGTGGGACTAGCGGGGATCAATGAGCAGTTCTTC